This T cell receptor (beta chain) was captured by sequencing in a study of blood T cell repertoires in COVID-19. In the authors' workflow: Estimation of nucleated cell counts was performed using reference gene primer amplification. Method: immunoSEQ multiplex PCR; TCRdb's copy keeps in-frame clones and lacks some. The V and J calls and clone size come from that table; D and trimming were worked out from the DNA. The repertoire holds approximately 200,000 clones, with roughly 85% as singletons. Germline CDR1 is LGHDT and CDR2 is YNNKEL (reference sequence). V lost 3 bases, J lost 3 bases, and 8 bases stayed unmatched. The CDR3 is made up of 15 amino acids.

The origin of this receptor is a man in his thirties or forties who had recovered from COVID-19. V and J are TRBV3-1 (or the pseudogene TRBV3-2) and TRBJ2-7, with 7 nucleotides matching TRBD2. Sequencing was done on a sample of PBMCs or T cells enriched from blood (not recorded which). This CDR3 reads CASSQVGRGVYEQYF. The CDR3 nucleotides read TGTGCCAGCAGCCAGGTGGGGAGGGGAGTCTACGAGCAGTACTTC.